This T cell receptor beta chain was found in a study of blood T cells in healthy people across ages. Findings and limits, study-wide: Any changes in expanded clonotypes were possibly confounded, as donor CMV status remained unknown.

The CDR3 extends over 14 amino acids. Germline-derived CDR1 and CDR2 are DFQATT and SNEGSKA (reference sequence). This clonotype has more than one count but fewer than ten. Its specificity is not known. A sample-barcoded 5' primer and a J-beta primer mix were used in a second PCR of about 7 to 12 cycles. MiXCR, run by TCRdb on the 5' RACE reads, gives a single entry per CDR3 protein. The repertoire holds hundreds of thousands of distinct CDR3 sequences, with 25% as singletons. This sample was also put to use in a study of T cells of mothers and their children.

The sequence was obtained from a boy younger than 18 in good health. Input material: blood. V and J are TRBV20-1 and TRBJ2-5, with 11 bases aligning to TRBD2. The closer fit of TRBJ2-7 to the DNA end suggests the J call may be wrong. CDR3 DNA: TGCAGTGCTTTCCAACTAGCGGGAGCTTACGAGCAGTACTTC. Its translation: CSAFQLAGAYEQYF.